The clone carrying this T cell receptor beta chain was seen once. The library was prepared for alpha chains; this beta chain is a stray read, so its frequency means little. The record originates from a study of spatial heterogeneity in lung cancer. Overall study: The study consistently detected more beta-chain than alpha-chain sequences.

The V segment lost 1 base and the J segment 1 base; nucleotides outside the gene matches: 3. Germline-derived CDR1 and CDR2 are KGHDR and SFDVKD. The CDR3 totals 16 residues. Time point reported: sample taken at primary tumor resection. Sequencing of whole RNA from tumor, nontumor lung or frozen PBMC involved no sorting. The 55 to 90 donors had untreated early-stage non-small cell lung cancer. TCR cDNA molecules each had a unique molecular identifier. TCRdb recomputed calls from the 5' RACE reads with MiXCR, one row per CDR3 protein. The table has thousands of distinct CDR3 sequences, about a sixth seen once.

This TCR was sampled from a male donor with early-stage non-small cell lung cancer. The chain combines TRBV24-1 with TRBJ2-3; 8 nucleotides match TRBD1. Sequenced material: normal lung tissue next to the tumor, taken at surgery. The CDR3 spells CATSDFEGQGTDTQYF. CDR3 DNA sequence: TGTGCCACCAGTGATTTCGAGGGACAGGGCACAGATACGCAGTATTTT.